Shown below are 4 T cell receptor beta chains from a single sample sequenced in a study of identical twins. TCRdb redid the calling of the 5' RACE reads with MiXCR, one entry per CDR3 protein. The sample contains a few hundred thousand distinct CDR3 sequences, roughly an eighth of which appear only once. The same data also contributed to another study, on yellow fever vaccine responses in identical twins.

The specimen was CD4+ T cells sorted from blood. These TCRs come from a woman aged 18-29 years in good health.

This clonotype was counted ten times or more. The chain recombines TRBV29-1 with TRBJ1-5; D not certain. The CDR3 sequence is 13 residues long. Germline V gene sequence: CDR1 SQVTM, CDR2 ANQGSEA. Trimming removed 5 bases from V and 0 bases from J, with 8 bases in between. CDR3 in DNA: TGCAGCGTTAGTGGCTCTAGCAATCAGCCCCAGCATTTT. Amino acid sequence: CSVSGSSNQPQHF.

V is TRBV5-1 and J is TRBJ2-6; D gene ambiguous. CDR3 length equals 15 residues. Trimming pared 4 bases from V and 1 base from J, leaving 9 bases between. The germline V gene encodes CDR1 SGHRS and CDR2 YFSETQ. This CDR3 is CASSAIGSGANVLTF. The CDR3 bases are TGCGCCAGCAGCGCCATCGGGTCTGGGGCCAACGTCCTGACTTTC.

The chain recombines TRBV20-1 with TRBJ2-5, with D possibly matching TRBD1 (6 bases). The CDR3 covers 14 residues. V lost 3 bases to trimming and J lost 3 bases, with 14 bases between them. Germline values: CDR1 DFQATT, CDR2 SNEGSKA (reference sequence). In DNA, the CDR3 is TGCAGTGCTAGTTCATGGACAGTAAAAGAGACCCAGTACTTC. This translates into CSASSWTVKETQYF.

The V gene is TRBV28, the J gene TRBJ2-5, with 10 bases lining up with TRBD2. Losses at the gene ends were 4 bases for V and 5 bases for J; bases not matched to a gene: 10. The CDR3 contains 16 residues. Per germline, CDR1 MDHEN and CDR2 SYDVKM. The CDR3 region has the DNA TGTGCCAGCAGTTACCCCCATGGTAGCGGGGGGGAGACCCAGTACTTC. This gives the protein CASSYPHGSGGETQYF.